A single sample is the source of the 27 T cell receptor beta chains below, sequenced in a study of human CD8 memory T cell subsets. Researchers made TCR beta libraries via UMI-labeled 5' RACE. TCRdb re-called the 5' RACE reads and gives one entry per CDR3 protein, without DNA. In all, the sample yields some 11,000 distinct CDR3 sequences. Sequenced input: CD8+ T cells from PBMCs. These TCRs come from a human donor in good health.

The chain has TRBV7-8 and TRBJ2-7; checking the TCRdb D call of TRBD1 is not possible without DNA. CDR1 is SGHVS, CDR2 FQNEAQ, per germline. This CDR3 comprises 15 residues. CDR3 in amino acids: CASTLEDTTFYEQYF.

This clonotype is deemed medium-sized (0.01 to 0.1%) by its frequency. The chain links TRBV28 to TRBJ2-7; TCRdb's D call, TRBD1, is unchecked because there is no DNA. There are 16 residues in the CDR3. Germline V gene sequence: CDR1 MDHEN, CDR2 SYDVKM. The CDR3 loop is CASSSFLEQGTYEQYF.

This clonotype registers large (0.1 to 1%) by frequency. The chain joins TRBV5-4 to TRBJ2-1; without DNA, the TCRdb call of TRBD2 cannot be checked. The CDR3 runs to 13 residues. Germline V lookup: CDR1 SGHNT, CDR2 YYREEE (reference sequence). Here the CDR3 reads CASSLRLAGEQFF.

The chain links TRBV9 to TRBJ1-2; TCRdb returns TRBD1, unconfirmable since there is no DNA. The CDR3 is 15 residues long. Germline lookup yields CDR1 SGDLS and CDR2 YYNGEE. CDR3 loop: CASSAPGTGILDYTF.

The chain couples TRBV11-2 to TRBJ2-7; TCRdb indicates TRBD1, and absent DNA this call remains unverified. This CDR3 has 19 residues. Germline assignment: CDR1 SGHAT and CDR2 FQNNGV. The CDR3 region is CASSLETRTGGQIHYEQYF.

The V gene is TRBV2, the J gene TRBJ2-3. The CDR3 is 12 amino acids. CDR1 is SNHLY, CDR2 FYNNEI, per germline. The CDR3 region is CASTTDTDTQYF.

The rearrangement joins TRBV5-1 to TRBJ2-7. CDR1 SGHRS and CDR2 YFSETQ come from the germline V gene. CDR3 length equals 15 residues. CDR3 loop: CASSIHPMDPYEQYF.

This sequence joins TRBV7-9 and TRBJ2-7; TCRdb's assignment of TRBD2 cannot be checked, as there is no DNA. CDR1 is SEHNR, CDR2 FQNEAQ, per germline (reference sequence). CDR3 length equals 13 residues. CDR3: CASRADRIYEQYF.

The rearrangement joins TRBV15 to TRBJ2-5; TCRdb reports TRBD2, a call that lacks DNA to check it against. The CDR3 sequence is 18 residues long. Looked up from germline, CDR1 is LNHNV and CDR2 is YYDKDF (reference sequence). CDR3 sequence reads: CATSRDRTSGGHQETQYF.

The chain uses TRBV4-1 and TRBJ1-1. The CDR3 totals 15 residues. Germline CDR1 is MGHRA and CDR2 is YSYEKL. CDR3 sequence: CASSQTQRARPEAFF.

V is TRBV6-6 and J is TRBJ2-7; TCRdb proposes TRBD1, but this gene call is untestable without DNA. The CDR3 runs to 14 residues. Germline assignment: CDR1 MNHNY and CDR2 SVGAGI (reference sequence). The CDR3 loop is CASSPTTVIYEQYF.

The J gene is TRBJ2-7, the V gene TRBV7-9; TCRdb proposes TRBD1, but this gene call is untestable without DNA. The CDR3 sequence is 13 residues long. From germline, CDR1 is SEHNR and CDR2 FQNEAQ (reference sequence). Here the CDR3 reads CASSLPGAYEQYF.

V is TRBV29-1 and J is TRBJ2-1. This CDR3 is 13 amino acids long. Looked up from germline, CDR1 is SQVTM and CDR2 is ANQGSEA. CDR3: CSVGGGPYNEQFF.

The V call is TRBV15, the J call TRBJ2-1; TCRdb's D call, TRBD2, is unchecked because there is no DNA. The CDR3 is 15 amino acids. Looked up from germline, CDR1 is LNHNV and CDR2 is YYDKDF (reference sequence). The CDR3 is CATSLRASGSYEQFF.

V and J are TRBV3-1 and TRBJ2-1; TCRdb's D call, TRBD2, is unchecked because there is no DNA. Germline-derived CDR1 and CDR2 are LGHDT and YNNKEL (reference sequence). This CDR3 is 17 amino acids long. This CDR3 is CASSQDPLDGPLPEQFF.

J is TRBJ1-5 and V is TRBV2. The CDR3 extends over 19 amino acids. The germline V gene encodes CDR1 SNHLY and CDR2 FYNNEI. CDR3 residues: CASSERWGLRPGLDQPQHF.

V is TRBV6-1 and J is TRBJ1-1; TCRdb names TRBD1, which stays unverified in the absence of DNA. The CDR3 runs 16 residues. CDR1 and CDR2 (germline): MNHNS, SASEGT. The CDR3 is CASSQLGTDLNTEAFF.

CDR3 residues: CASSSPRDRSGANVLTF. The chain links TRBV5-8 to TRBJ2-6. This CDR3 region has 17 residues. CDR1 SGHTS and CDR2 YDEGEE come from the germline V gene.

The chain recombines TRBV3-1 with TRBJ2-7; checking the TCRdb D call of TRBD2 is not possible without DNA. From germline, CDR1 is LGHDT and CDR2 YNNKEL (reference sequence). The CDR3 has 16 amino acids. CDR3 amino acids: CASSLRPGGVIYEQYF.

The chain employs TRBV6-6 and TRBJ1-6; TCRdb's D call, TRBD1, is unchecked because there is no DNA. CDR3 length: 14 residues. The germline V gene has CDR1 MNHNY and CDR2 SVGAGI (reference sequence). CDR3 loop: CASTPTTDNSPLHF.

The chain couples TRBV7-9 to TRBJ2-1; the TCRdb D gene call, TRBD2, has no DNA to confirm it. The CDR3 loop spans 14 amino acids. Per germline, CDR1 SEHNR and CDR2 FQNEAQ (reference sequence). The CDR3 region is CAIILARSGSEQFF.

The chain recombines TRBV20-1 with TRBJ1-2; TCRdb reports TRBD1, a call that lacks DNA to check it against. Germline CDR1 is DFQATT and CDR2 is SNEGSKA (reference sequence). This CDR3 region has 13 residues. CDR3: CSARVGDPYGYTF.

The gene calls are TRBV12-3 or TRBV12-4 and TRBJ2-3; TCRdb's D call of TRBD1 is untestable without DNA. The CDR3 consists of 15 residues. The CDR3 sequence is CASSLGDIHTDTQYF.

The V and J genes are TRBV7-2 and TRBJ2-3; the TCRdb call, TRBD2, lacks DNA for checking. The germline gives CDR1 SGHTA, CDR2 FQGNSA. This CDR3 has 16 amino acids. CDR3 region: CASSFSGGGRTDTQYF.

The rearrangement uses TRBV12-3 or TRBV12-4 and TRBJ2-7; TCRdb names TRBD2, which stays unverified in the absence of DNA. The CDR3 runs 15 residues. CDR3 sequence: CASSLLAGGLHEQYF.

The chain carries TRBV29-1 and TRBJ2-5; there is no DNA to check the TCRdb D call of TRBD2. CDR3 length equals 16 residues. Germline CDR1 is SQVTM and CDR2 is ANQGSEA. CDR3 residues: CSDLGLAGGVQETQYF.

The chain links TRBV6-5 to TRBJ1-5; TCRdb outputs TRBD1, but without DNA this stays unchecked. In germline, CDR1 is MNHEY, CDR2 SVGAGI. This CDR3 spans 13 amino acids. The CDR3 here is CASSYGRNQPQHF.